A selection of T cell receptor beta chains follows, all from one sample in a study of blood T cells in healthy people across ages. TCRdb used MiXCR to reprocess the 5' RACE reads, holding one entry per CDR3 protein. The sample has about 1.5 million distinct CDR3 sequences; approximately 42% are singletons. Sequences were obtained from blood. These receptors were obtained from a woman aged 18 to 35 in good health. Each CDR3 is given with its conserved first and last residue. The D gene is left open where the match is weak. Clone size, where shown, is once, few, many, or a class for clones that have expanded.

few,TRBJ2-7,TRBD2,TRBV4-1,CASSQDRASGGLQYF,TGCGCCAGCAGCCAAGATCGCGCTAGCGGGGGCCTGCAGTACTTC
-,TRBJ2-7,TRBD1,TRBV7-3,CASSLLGQGRSNEQYF,TGTGCCAGCAGCCTACTAGGACAGGGGCGGTCCAATGAGCAGTACTTC
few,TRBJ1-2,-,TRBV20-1,CSARDLLPNYGYTF,TGCAGTGCTAGAGATCTGCTCCCTAACTATGGCTACACCTTC
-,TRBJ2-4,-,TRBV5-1,CASRQEGRNIQYF,TGCGCCAGCAGGCAGGAGGGCCGCAACATTCAGTACTTC
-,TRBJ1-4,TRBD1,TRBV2,CASSEEGTGSEKLFF,TGTGCCAGCAGTGAAGAAGGGACAGGCTCTGAAAAACTGTTTTTT
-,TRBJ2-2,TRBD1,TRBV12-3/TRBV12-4,CASRRTGGYSGELFF,TGTGCCAGCAGGAGGACAGGGGGCTATTCCGGGGAGCTGTTTTTT
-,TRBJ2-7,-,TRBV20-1,CSAFVGPDEQYF,TGCAGTGCCTTTGTAGGGCCAGACGAGCAGTACTTC
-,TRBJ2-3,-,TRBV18,CASSPEAANLLYF,TGTGCCAGCTCTCCAGAGGCGGCGAATCTCCTGTATTTT
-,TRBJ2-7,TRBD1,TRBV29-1,CSVEGDRPYEQYF,TGCAGCGTTGAGGGGGACAGACCCTACGAGCAGTACTTC
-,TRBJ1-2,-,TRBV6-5,CASSWGLEYGYTF,TGTGCCAGCAGTTGGGGGTTGGAGTATGGCTACACCTTC
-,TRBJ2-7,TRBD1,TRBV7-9,CASSFGTGGDEQYF,TGTGCCAGCAGCTTCGGGACAGGGGGCGACGAGCAGTACTTC
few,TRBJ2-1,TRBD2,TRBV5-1,CASSPESSGVYNEQFF,TGCGCCAGCAGCCCGGAGAGTAGCGGGGTTTACAATGAGCAGTTCTTC
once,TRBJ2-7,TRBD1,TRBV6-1,CASSERDSESYEQYF,TGTGCCAGCAGTGAACGGGACAGTGAGTCCTACGAGCAGTACTTC
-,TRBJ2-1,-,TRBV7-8,CASSLERGRGYNEQFF,TGTGCCAGCAGCTTAGAACGGGGGCGTGGGTACAATGAGCAGTTCTTC
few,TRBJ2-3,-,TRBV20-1,CSAEQDRRTDTQYF,TGCAGTGCTGAACAGGATAGGCGCACAGATACGCAGTATTTT
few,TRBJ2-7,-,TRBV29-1,CSVEGFTSGLTYEQYF,TGCAGCGTTGAAGGATTCACTTCTGGCCTTACCTACGAGCAGTACTTC
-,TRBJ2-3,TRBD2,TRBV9,CASSPFGAGGGTGTQYF,TGTGCCAGCAGCCCCTTTGGAGCGGGAGGAGGCACAGGTACGCAGTATTTT
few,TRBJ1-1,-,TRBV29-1,CSVDQQGRGTEAFF,TGCAGCGTTGACCAACAGGGTCGGGGCACTGAAGCTTTCTTT